The 23 T cell receptor beta chains below all came from one sample that was sequenced in a study of blood T cell repertoires in COVID-19. Only in-frame clones appear in the TCRdb table, and some are missing; sequencing was by immunoSEQ multiplex PCR. The sample lists roughly 60,000 clones, 85% occurring once. Sequencing input: peripheral blood. These receptors all stem from a human donor in a cohort sampled during active COVID-19.

This rearrangement joins TRBV19 to TRBJ2-1; tentative D call: TRBD1 (6 bases). The CDR3 covers 11 residues. Trimming left V 8 bases short and J 12 bases short, with 14 bases between. CDR1 is LNHDA, CDR2 SQIVND, per germline (reference sequence). The CDR3 DNA follows: TGTGCCAGTGGGGGCGGCGGAGTGCAGTTCTTC. It specifies CASGGGGVQFF.

The rearrangement links TRBV4-3 to TRBJ2-1; the D gene is possibly TRBD2 (6 bases). The CDR3 has 16 residues. Trimming left V 3 bases short and J 0 bases short, with 12 bases between. CDR1 is LGHNA, CDR2 YSLEER, per germline. CDR3 residues: CASSHLAEGSYNEQFF. DNA for the CDR3: TGCGCCAGCAGCCACTTAGCGGAGGGCTCCTACAATGAGCAGTTCTTC.

A single count supports this clone. The rearrangement uses TRBV6-6 and TRBJ1-4; 9 bases align to TRBD1. The V gene's germline CDR1 is MNHNY and CDR2 SVGAGI (reference sequence). This CDR3 comprises 15 residues. V lost 5 bases and J lost 4; bases outside the gene matches: 5. CDR3 amino acids: CASSDPGQGNEKLFF. For the CDR3, the DNA is TGTGCCAGCAGTGATCCGGGACAGGGTAATGAAAAACTGTTTTTT.

The CDR3 region is CASSPSGHLSGANVLTF. The CDR3, as DNA: TGTGCCAGTAGCCCATCGGGACATCTTTCTGGGGCCAACGTCCTGACTTTC. The chain has TRBV19 and TRBJ2-6, with D tentatively TRBD1 (6 bases). The germline V and J ends were trimmed by 6 bases and 1 base, with 16 bases remaining between them. Germline lookup yields CDR1 LNHDA and CDR2 SQIVND (reference sequence). CDR3 length equals 17 residues.

The chain combines TRBV11-3 with TRBJ2-2; perhaps TRBD2 as D (5 bases). CDR3 length: 16 amino acids. The V and J ends lost 3 bases and 4 bases respectively, with 15 bases between them. Looked up from germline, CDR1 is SGHNT and CDR2 is YENEEA. The CDR3 loop is CASSFQLSGVTGELFF. As DNA, the CDR3 is TGTGCCAGCAGCTTCCAACTTTCCGGGGTCACCGGGGAGCTGTTTTTT.

The chain links TRBV14 to TRBJ2-3, with TRBD2 matching over 12 bases. The CDR3 extends over 19 amino acids. Germline V gene sequence: CDR1 SGHDN, CDR2 FVKESK. V trimming: 1 base; J trimming: 6 bases; junction bases outside the gene matches: 14. CDR3 loop: CASSQVARTSGTSRDTQYF. DNA for the CDR3: TGTGCCAGCAGCCAAGTGGCAAGGACTAGCGGGACTAGCAGGGATACGCAGTATTTT.

The chain has TRBV7-2 and TRBJ1-4, with 7 bases fitting TRBD1. Trimming at V came to 4 bases and at J to 7 bases, leaving 9 bases not matched to a gene. The CDR3 is 15 amino acids. In germline, CDR1 is SGHTA, CDR2 FQGNSA. CDR3 sequence: CASSSRTGVGEKLFF. The DNA of the CDR3 is TGTGCCAGCAGCTCCAGAACAGGGGTGGGTGAAAAACTGTTTTTT.

This clone was recorded once. The chain uses TRBV2 and TRBJ1-5, with 11 bases aligning to TRBD1. CDR1 SNHLY and CDR2 FYNNEI come from the germline V gene. The V gene end was trimmed by 4 bases and the J gene end by 1 base; junction bases not matched to a gene: 0. The CDR3 loop spans 15 amino acids. The CDR3 protein is CASSGTGGSNQPQHF. In DNA form, the CDR3 reads TGTGCCAGCAGTGGGACAGGGGGCAGCAATCAGCCCCAGCATTTT.

The J gene is TRBJ2-7, the V gene TRBV15; TRBD2 is a possible D gene (6 bases). This CDR3 is built from 14 residues. Germline assignment: CDR1 LNHNV and CDR2 YYDKDF (reference sequence). V was clipped by 5 bases and J by 2 bases, with 13 bases between them. The DNA of the CDR3 is TGTGCCACCAGCTTTGGGGGGATGGCCTACGAGCAGTACTTC. It encodes CATSFGGMAYEQYF.

The chain couples TRBV19 to TRBJ1-5; D gene ambiguous. Germline loops: CDR1 LNHDA, CDR2 SQIVND (reference sequence). V lost 7 bases, J lost 7 bases, and 11 bases lay in between. The CDR3 is 12 amino acids. In DNA form, the CDR3 reads TGTGCCAGTACAAAGGGCGGGCAGCCCCAGCATTTT. Translated, it gives CASTKGGQPQHF.

The rearrangement joins TRBV5-6 to TRBJ2-3; D may be TRBD2 (5 bases). The V and J ends lost 0 bases and 0 bases respectively, with 5 bases between them. CDR3 length: 14 residues. Germline V gives CDR1 SGHDT, CDR2 YYEEEE. The CDR3 here is CASSLGGSTDTQYF. CDR3 nucleotide sequence: TGTGCCAGCAGCTTGGGCGGGAGCACAGATACGCAGTATTTT.

J is TRBJ2-2 and V is TRBV27, with 8 nucleotides matching TRBD2. V trimming: 8 bases; J trimming: 1 base; junction bases outside the gene matches: 6. CDR3 length: 15 amino acids. Germline CDR1 reads MNHEY; CDR2 reads SMNVEV (reference sequence). The CDR3 DNA follows: TGTGCCAGCGGACCACTAGCGGAGAACACCGGGGAGCTGTTTTTT. It yields the protein CASGPLAENTGELFF.

The V and J genes are TRBV11-3 and TRBJ2-3, with D possibly matching TRBD1 (5 bases). The CDR3 sequence is 16 residues long. CDR1 is SGHNT and CDR2 is YENEEA in the germline V gene. Trimming took 1 base from V and 1 from J, leaving 12 bases between them. The CDR3 region has the DNA TGTGCCAGCAGCTTAGGGACACATTGGGGCACAGATACGCAGTATTTT. Translation: CASSLGTHWGTDTQYF.

The V gene is TRBV6-5, the J gene TRBJ2-7, with TRBD2 identical over 14 bases. There are 16 residues in the CDR3. Trimming removed 0 bases from V and 6 bases from J; junction bases left unmatched: 4. Germline-derived CDR1 and CDR2 are MNHEY and SVGAGI. CDR3 sequence (DNA): TGTGCCAGCAGTTACTCTGGGACTAGCGGGAGTCGCGAGCAGTACTTC. It yields the protein CASSYSGTSGSREQYF.

The chain carries TRBV7-2 and TRBJ2-7; 7 bases match TRBD2. Germline V lookup: CDR1 SGHTA, CDR2 FQGNSA. Unmatched junction bases numbered 5, after V lost 1 base and J lost 5 bases. CDR3 length: 14 amino acids. DNA of the CDR3: TGTGCCAGCAGCTTAGGGCGGGAGATGAACGAGCAGTACTTC. Its protein product is CASSLGREMNEQYF. The full variable domain, with the rest looked up from reference TRBV7-2 and TRBJ2-7, is GAGVSQSPSNKVTEKGKDVELRCDPISGHTALYWYRQSLGQGLEFLIYFQGNSAPDKSGLPSDRFSAERTGGSVSTLTIQRTQQEDSAVYLCASSLGREMNEQYFGPGTRLTVT.

The CDR3 DNA is TGTGCCAGCTCACGCGGACAGATACAAGAGACCCAGTACTTC. Protein: CASSRGQIQETQYF. The V gene is TRBV18, the J gene TRBJ2-5; possible D gene TRBD1, 6 bases. The V gene's germline CDR1 is KGHSH and CDR2 LQKENI. The CDR3 totals 14 residues. Deletions cut 4 bases from V and 2 bases from J, with 11 bases between.

In this sample, this clone turned up a few times. J is TRBJ2-3 and V is TRBV27, with D unclear. The CDR3 runs 17 residues. The V gene lost 3 bases and the J gene lost 1 base, with 17 bases spanning the gap. The germline V gene encodes CDR1 MNHEY and CDR2 SMNVEV (reference sequence). This chain's CDR3 is CASSFKLVSLRTDTQYF. CDR3 DNA: TGTGCCAGCAGTTTTAAACTCGTTTCTCTTCGCACAGATACGCAGTATTTT.

The V gene is TRBV6-6, the J gene TRBJ2-1; 7 nucleotides align to TRBD1. This CDR3 has 13 amino acids. CDR1 is MNHNY and CDR2 is SVGAGI in the germline V gene (reference sequence). Germline trimming cut 7 bases from V and 8 bases from J; bases unmatched to any gene: 8. CDR3 sequence: CASIPTGAHEQFF. CDR3 nucleotides: TGTGCCAGCATTCCAACAGGGGCCCATGAGCAGTTCTTC.

The chain has TRBV7-9 and TRBJ2-2, with TRBD2 matching 9 bases. CDR1 is SEHNR, CDR2 FQNEAQ, per germline (reference sequence). The CDR3 is 19 residues long. The V and J ends lost 1 base and 0 bases, in that order; junction bases with no gene match: 9. CDR3 sequence: CASSLELREGPTNTGELFF. CDR3 DNA: TGTGCCAGCAGCTTAGAGCTGCGGGAGGGCCCGACGAACACCGGGGAGCTGTTTTTT.

This clone appeared once. This sequence joins TRBV9 and TRBJ2-3, with 8 bases that match TRBD2. This CDR3 contains 14 residues. Losses at the gene ends were 4 bases for V and 6 bases for J; bases not matched to a gene: 7. CDR1 is SGDLS and CDR2 is YYNGEE in the germline V gene. This CDR3 is CASSYSGREDTQYF. Here the CDR3 DNA reads TGTGCCAGCAGCTACAGCGGGAGAGAGGATACGCAGTATTTT.

The chain uses TRBV10-3 and TRBJ1-4; D is perhaps TRBD1 (5 bases). Germline CDR1 reads ENHRY; CDR2 reads SYGVKD. The V end was cut by 0 bases, the J end by 0 bases, with 8 bases between. The CDR3 extends over 16 amino acids. This CDR3 is CAISESTAATNEKLFF. The CDR3 DNA reads as TGTGCCATCAGTGAGTCGACAGCTGCAACTAATGAAAAACTGTTTTTT.

This CDR3 is CASSLRAGDRYEQYF. CDR3 bases: TGTGCCAGCAGTTTACGAGCGGGAGACCGCTACGAGCAGTACTTC. The V and J genes are TRBV27 and TRBJ2-7, with TRBD2 matching 8 bases. The CDR3 sequence is 15 residues long. V shed 2 bases and J 3 bases; nucleotides not matched to a gene: 6. Germline V CDR1 and CDR2: MNHEY, SMNVEV (reference sequence).

This clone was counted a single time. The CDR3 sequence: CASSYSLNNEQFF. The CDR3 DNA is TGTGCCAGCAGTTACTCGCTAAACAATGAGCAGTTCTTC. This rearrangement joins TRBV6-5 to TRBJ2-1; D unresolved. This CDR3 is built from 13 residues. Trimming left V 0 bases short and J 5 bases short, with 5 bases between. CDR1 is MNHEY, CDR2 SVGAGI, per germline.